One sample yielded the 28 T cell receptor beta chains listed below, sequenced in a study of T-cell reconstitution after alpha-beta-depleted transplantation in children. Preparation of the TCRbeta library was carried out with unique molecular identifiers. From the PCR reads, TCRdb called clonotypes with MiXCR, one entry per CDR3 protein. The sample consists of approximately 650,000 distinct CDR3 sequences, around 13% of them appearing once. This sample comprised PBMCs, obtained before TCRalphabeta/CD19-depleted stem cell transplant. These receptors were collected from a girl aged 2-10 years with congenital amegakaryocytic thrombocytopenia, due to receive a stem cell transplant.

This clonotype was detected a few times. This sequence joins TRBV12-3 or TRBV12-4 and TRBJ2-5, with 10 positions matching TRBD2. There are 17 residues in the CDR3. Germline trimming cut 5 bases from V and 1 base from J; bases unmatched to any gene: 10. The CDR3 protein is CASSETPGTSVQETQYF. CDR3 sequence (DNA): TGTGCCAGCAGTGAAACCCCCGGGACTAGCGTCCAAGAGACCCAGTACTTC.

This clonotype was counted ten times or more. This chain joins TRBV29-1 and TRBJ2-3; a possible D gene is TRBD1 (6 bases). This CDR3 spans 13 amino acids. V lost 8 bases and J lost 1, with 13 bases in between. CDR1 SQVTM and CDR2 ANQGSEA come from the germline V gene. The CDR3, as DNA: TGCAGCACCGGGACAAGCGGCACAGATACGCAGTATTTT. Encoded protein: CSTGTSGTDTQYF.

This clonotype was recorded at least ten times. The V gene is TRBV20-1, the J gene TRBJ2-7; perhaps TRBD1 as D (6 bases). Trimming cost V 5 bases and J 8 bases, with 16 bases left between them. This CDR3 is built from 12 residues. Looked up from germline, CDR1 is DFQATT and CDR2 is SNEGSKA (reference sequence). CDR3 sequence: CSALLGGIKQYF. The DNA of the CDR3 is TGCAGTGCTCTTTTAGGGGGAATAAAGCAGTACTTC.

The rearrangement joins TRBV20-1 to TRBJ2-1; 9 bases are shared with TRBD1. The CDR3 loop spans 15 amino acids. V shed 1 base, J shed 4 bases, and the junction held 5 bases outside the gene matches. Germline V CDR1 and CDR2: DFQATT, SNEGSKA (reference sequence). CDR3 amino acids: CSARAGTGMYNEQFF. DNA for the CDR3: TGCAGTGCTAGAGCCGGGACAGGGATGTACAATGAGCAGTTCTTC.

Turning to this clonotype: This sequence may be a read error, since a much larger clone differs from it by one base. The chain joins TRBV29-1 to TRBJ2-3; no clear D. The germline V gene encodes CDR1 SQVTM and CDR2 ANQGSEA. The CDR3 contains 12 residues. CDR3 region: CGALHSTDTQYF. As DNA, the CDR3 is TGCGGCGCCCTTCACAGCACAGATACGCAGTATTTT.

J is TRBJ2-3 and V is TRBV5-1, with TRBD2 identical over 8 bases. The germline gives CDR1 SGHRS, CDR2 YFSETQ. This CDR3 is 14 amino acids long. Trimming at V came to 5 bases and at J to 0 bases, leaving 2 bases not matched to a gene. This chain's CDR3 is CASSREGSTDTQYF. In DNA form, the CDR3 reads TGCGCCAGCAGTCGGGAGGGGAGCACAGATACGCAGTATTTT.

V and J are TRBV15 and TRBJ2-5; TRBD1 matches at 11 bases. V gave up 5 bases and J gave up 3 bases; unmatched junction bases: 17. The CDR3 is 19 amino acids. The germline V gene has CDR1 LNHNV and CDR2 YYDKDF (reference sequence). Written as DNA, the CDR3 is TGTGCCACCAGCGGATCCTGGACAGGGGGCGAGGGCGCTAAAGAGACCCAGTACTTC. Its translation: CATSGSWTGGEGAKETQYF. Looking up the rest from reference TRBV15 and TRBJ2-5 gives the full variable domain: DAMVIQNPRYQVTQFGKPVTLSCSQTLNHNVMYWYQQKSSQAPKLLFHYYDKDFNNEADTPDNFQSRRPNTSFCFLDIRSPGLGDTAMYLCATSGSWTGGEGAKETQYFGPGTRLLVL.

This clonotype was counted at least ten times. The chain joins TRBV20-1 to TRBJ2-3; D remains ambiguous. With 0 bases removed from V and 4 bases from J, the gap between germline ends came to 11 bases. The CDR3 consists of 14 residues. Germline V gene data show CDR1 as DFQATT and CDR2 as SNEGSKA (reference sequence). In DNA, the CDR3 is TGCAGTGCTAGAGAAGTGGATTGGGCAGATACGCAGTATTTT. Protein: CSAREVDWADTQYF.

A few counts support this clonotype. The CDR3 sequence is CASSMAAGSVSTDTQYF. CDR3 DNA: TGTGCCAGTAGTATGGCGGCCGGGTCCGTTTCCACAGATACGCAGTATTTT. The V call is TRBV19, the J call TRBJ2-3; D call uncertain. Germline CDR1 is LNHDA and CDR2 is SQIVND (reference sequence). This CDR3 region has 17 residues. The V gene lost 3 bases and the J gene lost 2 bases, with 18 bases spanning the gap.

The J gene is TRBJ2-7, the V gene TRBV7-9; TRBD2 matches 9 bases. Losses at the gene ends were 4 bases for V and 2 bases for J; bases not matched to a gene: 9. The CDR3 totals 16 residues. Germline CDR1 SEHNR, CDR2 FQNEAQ (reference sequence). This CDR3 reads CASSSHPSGAPYEQYF. The CDR3 DNA reads TGTGCCAGCAGCTCCCACCCTAGCGGGGCACCCTACGAGCAGTACTTC.

This clonotype has a handful of counts. This chain joins TRBV20-1 and TRBJ2-5, with D perhaps matching TRBD1 (5 bases). Per germline, CDR1 DFQATT and CDR2 SNEGSKA (reference sequence). The CDR3 totals 18 residues. The V gene lost 1 base and the J gene lost 0 bases, with 21 bases spanning the gap. The CDR3 DNA is TGCAGTGCTAGAGGGTTTAGGTGGGAAGGGGCGTACCAAGAGACCCAGTACTTC. Translation: CSARGFRWEGAYQETQYF.

This clonotype was observed many times. This chain links TRBV20-1 with TRBJ2-2, with D possibly matching TRBD1 (5 bases). Germline values: CDR1 DFQATT, CDR2 SNEGSKA (reference sequence). V was shortened by 5 bases and J by 0 bases, with 13 bases between the two germline ends. The CDR3 contains 15 residues. The chain's CDR3 is CSAPTGYSNTGELFF. The CDR3, as DNA: TGCAGTGCTCCCACAGGTTATTCGAACACCGGGGAGCTGTTTTTT.

This clonotype showed up many times. V is TRBV20-1 and J is TRBJ2-5; D perhaps matches TRBD2 (5 bases). Germline-derived CDR1 and CDR2 are DFQATT and SNEGSKA (reference sequence). The CDR3 has 11 amino acids. The V and J ends lost 6 bases and 5 bases respectively, with 10 bases between them. The CDR3 bases are TGCAGTGCACCGACTAAGGAGACCCAGTACTTC. This translates into CSAPTKETQYF.

The V call is TRBV5-5, the J call TRBJ2-3; perhaps D is TRBD1 or TRBD2 (6 bases each). CDR1 SGHKS and CDR2 YYEKEE come from the germline V gene (reference sequence). The V end was cut by 0 bases, the J end by 6 bases, with 14 bases between. The CDR3 consists of 15 residues. DNA of the CDR3: TGTGCCAGCAGCTTGGGGCCGGGGGCAGGCGATACGCAGTATTTT. Its translation: CASSLGPGAGDTQYF.

CDR3 DNA: TGTGCCAGCAGTGAAAGACTAGCGGGAGCCGAGCAGTACTTC. Its protein product is CASSERLAGAEQYF. V and J are TRBV2 and TRBJ2-7; 12 positions agree with TRBD2. The CDR3 loop spans 14 amino acids. The V and J ends lost 2 bases and 6 bases, in that order; junction bases with no gene match: 2. Per the germline V gene, CDR1 is SNHLY and CDR2 is FYNNEI.

This clonotype came up many times. The chain couples TRBV12-3 or TRBV12-4 to TRBJ2-1, with 8 bases that match TRBD1. The CDR3 runs 13 residues. Trimming at V came to 5 bases and at J to 14 bases, leaving 11 bases not matched to a gene. The CDR3 sequence is CASSLHSPGQEFF. CDR3 in DNA: TGTGCCAGCAGTCTCCATTCCCCGGGACAGGAGTTCTTC.

The rearrangement uses TRBV3-1 and TRBJ1-3; D not certain. With 1 base removed from V and 4 bases from J, the gap between germline ends came to 14 bases. The V gene's germline CDR1 is LGHDT and CDR2 YNNKEL (reference sequence). CDR3 size: 16 residues. DNA for the CDR3: TGTGCCAGCAGCCAAGTAATAGTAAGGTCCGGAAACACCATATATTTT. It codes for CASSQVIVRSGNTIYF.

This clonotype has a count of ten or more. An end of the junction differs from the germline gene, which may be a read error. V and J are TRBV6-5 and TRBJ1-4; no firm D call. CDR1 is MNHEY, CDR2 SVGAGI, per germline. This CDR3 comprises 13 residues. The DNA of the CDR3 is TGTGCCAGCAGTGACTCCGGGAGAGAAAAACTGTTTTTT. Its translation: CASSDSGREKLFF.

This clonotype was seen many times. The chain uses TRBV28 and TRBJ1-6; 7 bases map to TRBD1. Germline CDR1 is MDHEN and CDR2 is SYDVKM. J lost 9 bases, V lost 6 bases, and 8 bases had no gene match. The CDR3 has 14 residues. The CDR3 protein is CASSRQGEGSPLHF. The CDR3 coding sequence is TGTGCCAGCAGCAGACAGGGTGAAGGTTCACCCCTCCACTTT.

The table lists this clonotype with many counts. The chain couples TRBV20-1 to TRBJ2-7; perhaps TRBD2 as D (6 bases). Germline V gene sequence: CDR1 DFQATT, CDR2 SNEGSKA (reference sequence). The CDR3 totals 14 residues. V was trimmed by 5 bases and J by 0 bases, leaving 14 bases between them. The CDR3 DNA is TGCAGTGCTCAAGGGAGGCTAGGCTCCTACGAGCAGTACTTC. Translation gives CSAQGRLGSYEQYF.

This clonotype showed up many times. V usage is TRBV20-1 and J usage is TRBJ2-7; a weak D match, TRBD2 (6 bases). CDR1 DFQATT and CDR2 SNEGSKA come from the germline V gene (reference sequence). The CDR3 spans 13 residues. Trimming cost V 0 bases and J 3 bases, with 9 bases left between them. The CDR3 bases are TGCAGTGCTAGAGATCGACTAGTCTACGAGCAGTACTTC. The encoded protein is CSARDRLVYEQYF.

This clonotype appeared many times. The chain uses TRBV5-1 and TRBJ2-3; tentatively, D is TRBD2 (5 bases). Germline loops: CDR1 SGHRS, CDR2 YFSETQ. CDR3 size: 16 residues. V lost 1 base and J lost 5, with 17 bases in between. CDR3 nucleotide sequence: TGCGCCAGCAGCTTGAGATCGGGGAAGTGGATAGATACGCAGTATTTT. This codes for CASSLRSGKWIDTQYF. Complete variable domain (other parts from reference TRBV5-1 and TRBJ2-3): KAGVTQTPRYLIKTRGQQVTLSCSPISGHRSVSWYQQTPGQGLQFLFEYFSETQRNKGNFPGRFSGRQFSNSRSEMNVSTLELGDSALYLCASSLRSGKWIDTQYFGPGTRLTVL.

This clonotype was detected many times. This chain links TRBV20-1 with TRBJ1-4; TRBD1 aligns across 8 bases. This CDR3 has 12 amino acids. Germline V gene data show CDR1 as DFQATT and CDR2 as SNEGSKA (reference sequence). Here the CDR3 reads CSAVTGGEKLFF. CDR3 nucleotides: TGCAGCGCTGTCACAGGGGGTGAAAAACTGTTTTTT.

This clonotype has more than one count but fewer than ten. J is TRBJ2-1 and V is TRBV20-1; a possible D gene is TRBD2 (5 bases). Germline-derived CDR1 and CDR2 are DFQATT and SNEGSKA (reference sequence). CDR3 length: 11 amino acids. Trimming cost V 1 base and J 9 bases, with 7 bases left between them. The CDR3 is CSARVSGEQFF. DNA for the CDR3: TGCAGTGCTAGAGTCAGCGGTGAGCAGTTCTTC.

This clonotype was recorded a few times. The CDR3 loop reads CASSLSGHSTDTQYF. As DNA, the CDR3 is TGCGCCAGCAGCTTGTCGGGACATAGCACAGATACGCAGTATTTT. V and J are TRBV5-1 and TRBJ2-3, with D possibly matching TRBD1 (6 bases). V gave up 1 base and J gave up 0 bases, with 9 bases separating them. The germline CDR1 and CDR2 sequences are SGHRS and YFSETQ. This CDR3 has 15 residues.

In the case of this clonotype: One base away lies a much larger clone, so this may be a sequencing read error. The CDR3 nucleotides read TGCGCCAGCAGCCCCATGGGGGTCCCCGAGCAGTTCTTC. It specifies CASSPMGVPEQFF. This chain links TRBV5-1 with TRBJ2-1; D is tentatively TRBD1 or TRBD2 (5 bases each). V was cut by 4 bases and J by 10 bases, with 15 bases left in between. The CDR3 sequence is 13 residues long. Germline V gene lookup returns CDR1 SGHRS and CDR2 YFSETQ.

This clonotype turned up a few times. The rearrangement joins TRBV5-1 to TRBJ2-4, with 10 positions matching TRBD2. The trim removed 0 bases at V and 2 bases at J, leaving 5 bases unmatched. Germline V gene data show CDR1 as SGHRS and CDR2 as YFSETQ. The CDR3 runs 17 residues. DNA for the CDR3: TGCGCCAGCAGCTTGGGAACTAGCGGGGAAACCAAAAACATTCAGTACTTC. This codes for CASSLGTSGETKNIQYF.

This clonotype was observed at least ten times. This CDR3 reads CSARELTREDTDTQYF. As DNA, the CDR3 is TGCAGTGCTAGAGAGTTAACCAGGGAGGACACAGATACGCAGTATTTT. V usage is TRBV20-1 and J usage is TRBJ2-3; the D gene is possibly TRBD2 (6 bases). Germline CDR1 is DFQATT and CDR2 is SNEGSKA (reference sequence). V lost 0 bases to trimming and J lost 2 bases, with 15 bases between them. The CDR3 extends over 16 amino acids.